These 7 T cell receptor beta chains share one sample of origin, sequenced in a study of T cells in Graves' hyperthyroidism and ophthalmopathy. It was RNA transcripts that yielded the amplified TCR beta CDR3 regions. The primer set for the first-round RT-PCR of the TCR CDR3 was HTBI. TCRdb analysed the multiplex PCR reads with MiXCR anew, one entry per CDR3 protein. Of 300,000 to 350,000 distinct CDR3 sequences listed, over 15% are singletons. Material: blood. These receptors were taken from a man between 25 and 39 years old with Graves' hyperthyroidism.

This clonotype was recorded many times. The rearrangement joins TRBV6-1 to TRBJ2-7; 11 bases are a match to TRBD1. Trimming at V came to 5 bases and at J to 5 bases, leaving 8 bases not matched to a gene. Germline V gene lookup returns CDR1 MNHNS and CDR2 SASEGT. This CDR3 is built from 15 residues. The CDR3: CASSQFGTGGNEQYF. For the CDR3, the DNA is TGTGCCAGCAGTCAGTTTGGGACAGGGGGGAACGAGCAGTACTTC.

A few counts support this clonotype. This rearrangement joins TRBV4-1 to TRBJ2-7; D may be TRBD2 (6 bases). Germline values: CDR1 MGHRA, CDR2 YSYEKL. This CDR3 has 16 residues. V was trimmed by 0 bases and J by 1 base, leaving 13 bases between them. This CDR3 is CASSQEVRLASYEQYF. The CDR3 DNA reads TGCGCCAGCAGCCAAGAAGTTAGGCTAGCGTCCTACGAGCAGTACTTC.

This clonotype appeared many times. J is TRBJ2-1 and V is TRBV7-6; 11 bases are shared with TRBD2. Germline-derived CDR1 and CDR2 are SGHVS and FNYEAQ. Germline trimming cut 6 bases from V and 8 bases from J; bases unmatched to any gene: 18. The CDR3 is made up of 18 amino acids. CDR3 coding DNA: TGTGCCAGCAGGATATTAGCGGGAGGGCCTGATTCATCCCATGAGCAGTTCTTC. Translation gives CASRILAGGPDSSHEQFF.

The chain recombines TRBV11-3 with TRBJ2-2; D ambiguous. Trimming stripped 5 bases from V and 4 bases from J, with 14 bases between. The germline gives CDR1 SGHNT, CDR2 YENEEA. The CDR3 runs 15 residues. The DNA of the CDR3 is TGTGCCAGCAGCCCCGGGCTTATGGGCACCGGGGAGCTGTTTTTT. Protein product: CASSPGLMGTGELFF.

The sample holds many counts of this clonotype. The rearrangement joins TRBV28 to TRBJ2-1; 13 nucleotides line up with TRBD2. V lost 6 bases to trimming and J lost 9 bases; unmatched junction nucleotides: 8. Germline V gene lookup returns CDR1 MDHEN and CDR2 SYDVKM. This CDR3 has 15 residues. The CDR3 region is CASSQPRTSGGEQFF. Here the CDR3 DNA reads TGTGCCAGCAGCCAACCCCGGACTAGCGGGGGTGAGCAGTTCTTC.

There are many counts of this clonotype. The chain uses TRBV11-3 and TRBJ2-3; no definite D call. Germline CDR1 SGHNT, CDR2 YENEEA. The V end was cut by 1 base, the J end by 8 bases, with 13 bases between. The length of the CDR3 is 14 residues. CDR3 amino acids: CASSLVLGSATQYF. In DNA, the CDR3 is TGTGCCAGCAGCTTAGTCCTAGGCTCAGCTACGCAGTATTTT.

The V and J genes are TRBV7-6 and TRBJ2-1, with D possibly matching TRBD1 (6 bases). Trimming took 3 bases from V and 0 from J, leaving 15 bases between them. Germline V gene lookup returns CDR1 SGHVS and CDR2 FNYEAQ. CDR3 length: 17 residues. CDR3 sequence reads: CASSFRERGSSYNEQFF. DNA for the CDR3: TGTGCCAGCAGCTTTAGGGAAAGGGGGAGCTCCTACAATGAGCAGTTCTTC. Using reference TRBV7-6 and TRBJ2-1 for the parts outside the CDR3, the full variable domain is GAGVSQSPRYKVTKRGQDVALRCDPISGHVSLYWYRQALGQGPEFLTYFNYEAQQDKSGLPNDRFSAERPEGSISTLTIQRTEQRDSAMYRCASSFRERGSSYNEQFFGPGTRLTVL.